The next 24 T cell receptor beta chains were all read from a single sample in a study of CD8 T cells in ankylosing spondylitis. Study-level results: For ankylosing spondylitis blood, a TCR beta motif of seven to nine highly homologous variants appeared characteristic.

No antigens are known for them. MiXCR was run by TCRdb on the 5' RACE reads, yielding one entry per CDR3 protein. The top ten hold about 1% of the sample, which has 350,000 to 450,000 distinct CDR3 sequences, about 25% seen once. Specimen: blood, either unsorted or a sorted T cell fraction (not recorded which). The receptors here all came from a male donor with ankylosing spondylitis.

The chain has TRBV15 and TRBJ2-1; unclear D gene. Trimming pared 0 bases from V and 9 bases from J, leaving 12 bases between. Germline values: CDR1 LNHNV, CDR2 YYDKDF (reference sequence). CDR3 length equals 14 residues. For the CDR3, the DNA is TGTGCCACCAGCAGAGATCCCGGGTGGGGTGAGCAGTTCTTC. It is translated as CATSRDPGWGEQFF.

This clonotype has more than one count but fewer than ten. This chain connects TRBV29-1 to TRBJ2-3, with 9 bases matching TRBD1. The CDR3 has 15 amino acids. Germline-derived CDR1 and CDR2 are SQVTM and ANQGSEA. Trimming at V came to 7 bases and at J to 2 bases, leaving 10 bases not matched to a gene. CDR3 loop: CSAQLGTGSTDTQYF. The DNA of the CDR3 is TGCAGCGCCCAACTAGGGACAGGGTCCACAGATACGCAGTATTTT.

The V gene is TRBV6-2 or TRBV6-3, the J gene TRBJ2-1; 13 bases are shared with TRBD2. Germline V gives CDR1 MNHEY, CDR2 SVGEGT. The CDR3 sequence is 16 residues long. J gave up 3 bases and V 2 bases, and 1 base lay outside the gene matches. The CDR3 protein is CASSYGTSGIYNEQFF. In nucleotides, the CDR3 is TGTGCCAGCAGTTACGGGACTAGCGGGATCTACAATGAGCAGTTCTTC.

This clonotype was seen many times. The rearrangement joins TRBV5-1 to TRBJ2-3; 10 nucleotides line up with TRBD2. From germline, CDR1 is SGHRS and CDR2 YFSETQ. The CDR3 has 16 residues. The trim removed 4 bases at V and 4 bases at J, leaving 9 bases unmatched. In DNA, the CDR3 is TGCGCCAGCAGCCCTAGCGGGAGCTCCTTCGCAGATACGCAGTATTTT. Translating it yields CASSPSGSSFADTQYF.

The V gene is TRBV5-1, the J gene TRBJ2-1; TRBD2 agrees at 9 bases. The CDR3 runs 15 residues. Germline values: CDR1 SGHRS, CDR2 YFSETQ. The junction had 8 bases not matched to a gene; V was cut back by 6 bases and J by 4 bases. Here the CDR3 DNA reads TGCGCCAGCACCTCCGGGACTAGCACATACAATGAGCAGTTCTTC. Its translation: CASTSGTSTYNEQFF.

This clonotype was seen at least ten times. The rearrangement uses TRBV5-5 and TRBJ2-7; D unresolved. CDR3 length: 13 residues. Germline loops: CDR1 SGHKS, CDR2 YYEKEE (reference sequence). Trimming stripped 1 base from V and 3 bases from J, with 8 bases between. The CDR3 spells CASSLSHNYEQYV. In DNA form, the CDR3 reads TGTGCCAGCAGCTTGAGTCACAACTACGAGCAGTACGTC.

This clonotype was seen a few times. This rearrangement joins TRBV12-3 or TRBV12-4 to TRBJ2-3; the D is unclear. The CDR3 runs 13 residues. V lost 10 bases and J 1 base, leaving 12 bases between the germline ends. CDR3 in DNA: TGTGCCACCGCTTTCCGAGGCACAGATACGCAGTATTTT. Its protein is CATAFRGTDTQYF.

In this sample, this clonotype turned up a few times. V gene TRBV18 combines with J gene TRBJ2-3; 12 bases fit TRBD2. V shed 6 bases and J 6 bases; nucleotides not matched to a gene: 7. Germline values: CDR1 KGHSH, CDR2 LQKENI. The CDR3 spans 15 residues. The CDR3 reads CASSPSSGRADTQYF. CDR3 coding DNA: TGTGCCAGCTCCCCTTCTAGCGGGAGGGCCGATACGCAGTATTTT.

This rearrangement joins TRBV4-1 to TRBJ1-2; D gene uncertain. CDR3 length equals 14 residues. Trimming shortened V by 1 base and J by 8 bases, and 14 bases separated the two germline ends. Germline values: CDR1 MGHRA, CDR2 YSYEKL. CDR3 protein: CASSQVLVGEGYTF. The CDR3 DNA sequence: TGCGCCAGCAGCCAAGTTCTCGTAGGAGAGGGCTACACCTTC.

This clonotype has only a few counts. The chain recombines TRBV12-3 or TRBV12-4 with TRBJ2-5; D may be TRBD1 (5 bases). V was clipped by 3 bases and J by 7 bases, with 12 bases between them. The CDR3 runs 13 residues. Here the CDR3 reads CASSFGEQGTQYF. CDR3 sequence (DNA): TGTGCCAGCAGTTTTGGAGAGCAGGGGACCCAGTACTTC.

The gene calls are TRBV21-1 and TRBJ2-7; the D segment call TRBD1 is taken from the table without a DNA check. TRBV21-1 counts as a pseudogene. The length of the CDR3 is 15 residues. Here the CDR3 reads CASSAPQGRLYEQYV. The CDR3 bases are TGTGCCAGCAGCGCCCCCCAAGGCAGACTATACGAGCAGTACGTC.

This clonotype came up many times. The genes are TRBV10-3 and TRBJ1-6; no firm D call. CDR3 length: 17 amino acids. V was trimmed by 0 bases and J by 11 bases, leaving 20 bases between them. Germline V lookup: CDR1 ENHRY, CDR2 SYGVKD. The CDR3 spells CAISESTQLLIRAPLHF. Here the CDR3 DNA reads TGTGCCATCAGTGAGTCGACTCAGCTTCTAATTCGGGCACCCCTCCACTTT.

This clonotype was detected ten times or more. The chain combines TRBV7-9 with TRBJ2-3; D remains unclear. CDR1 and CDR2 from the germline V gene are SEHNR and FQNEAQ (reference sequence). The CDR3 covers 14 residues. Deletions cut 0 bases from V and 4 bases from J, with 8 bases between. In nucleotides, the CDR3 is TGTGCCAGCAGCTTAGCGCTGGAAGCAGATACGCAGTATTTT. Protein: CASSLALEADTQYF.

This clonotype appeared a few times. The chain recombines TRBV11-2 with TRBJ2-7; unclear D gene. V was clipped by 2 bases and J by 3 bases, with 11 bases between them. Germline V lookup: CDR1 SGHAT, CDR2 FQNNGV. The CDR3 is 14 residues long. As DNA, the CDR3 is TGTGCCAGCAGCTTAAGGAGACAAATCTACGAGCAGTACTTC. As protein: CASSLRRQIYEQYF.

The DNA of the CDR3 is TGTGCCAGCAAAATAGCGGGAGGGTACAATGAGCAGTTCTTC. Its translation is CASKIAGGYNEQFF. The chain has TRBV7-9 and TRBJ2-1, with 11 bases fitting TRBD2. Per the germline V gene, CDR1 is SEHNR and CDR2 is FQNEAQ (reference sequence). V trimming: 7 bases; J trimming: 4 bases; junction bases outside the gene matches: 3. The CDR3 is 14 amino acids.

This clonotype has a handful of counts. This chain uses TRBV4-2 with TRBJ2-3; TRBD2 aligns across 7 bases. The ends lost 8 bases at V and 6 bases at J; junction bases unmatched: 11. The CDR3 length is 14 residues. Germline V gene lookup returns CDR1 LGHNA and CDR2 YNFKEQ. The CDR3 reads CASARDWGGDTQYF. CDR3 in DNA: TGTGCCAGCGCCCGGGACTGGGGAGGGGATACGCAGTATTTT.

This chain uses TRBV20-1 with TRBJ2-5; D is perhaps TRBD1 or TRBD2 (5 bases each). V lost 5 bases and J lost 5, with 9 bases in between. Germline values: CDR1 DFQATT, CDR2 SNEGSKA (reference sequence). There are 11 residues in the CDR3. This CDR3 is CSAPWGETQYF. The CDR3 DNA is TGCAGTGCTCCGTGGGGGGAGACCCAGTACTTC.

The V and J genes are TRBV6-5 and TRBJ1-3; weak D call: TRBD1 (5 bases). Trimming shortened V by 0 bases and J by 0 bases, and 9 bases separated the two germline ends. The CDR3 has 16 residues. Germline V gene lookup returns CDR1 MNHEY and CDR2 SVGAGI. The CDR3 DNA sequence: TGTGCCAGCAGTTACTCGATCGACAGCTCTGGAAACACCATATATTTT. It yields the protein CASSYSIDSSGNTIYF.

This clonotype was found many times. V and J are TRBV12-3 or TRBV12-4 and TRBJ1-1; D possibly corresponds to TRBD1 (5 bases). Trimming left V 6 bases short and J 2 bases short, with 7 bases between. This CDR3 spans 12 amino acids. This chain's CDR3 is CASRRGNTEAFF. In DNA form, the CDR3 reads TGTGCCAGCAGGCGGGGCAACACTGAAGCTTTCTTT.

The CDR3 DNA sequence: TGTGCCAGCAGCTCTAAGCCAATATTCAATGAGCAGTTCTTC. Amino acid sequence: CASSSKPIFNEQFF. The V call is TRBV3-1, the J call TRBJ2-1; no definite D call. Germline CDR1 is LGHDT and CDR2 is YNNKEL (reference sequence). V shed 5 bases and J shed 6 bases, with 14 bases lying between them. The CDR3 totals 14 residues.

About this clonotype: A junction end diverges from the germline sequence, so it may reflect a read error. The V gene is TRBV29-1, the J gene TRBJ1-3; D may be TRBD1 (5 bases). The CDR3 sequence is 12 residues long. CDR1 is SQVTM and CDR2 is ANQGSEA in the germline V gene. The CDR3 loop reads CSVDTGGNAIYF. Written as DNA, the CDR3 is TGCAGCGTGGACACGGGTGGAAACGCCATATATTTT.

The V gene is TRBV7-9, the J gene TRBJ1-1; perhaps TRBD1 as D (5 bases). Germline assignment: CDR1 SEHNR and CDR2 FQNEAQ (reference sequence). The length of the CDR3 is 13 residues. Trimming removed 3 bases at V and 6 bases at J, with 11 bases between. This chain's CDR3 is CASSLFVGAEAFF. The DNA for the CDR3 is TGTGCCAGCAGCTTGTTCGTAGGGGCTGAAGCTTTCTTT.

CDR3 in amino acids: CASPGQGGQETQYF. Written as DNA, the CDR3 is TGTGCCAGCCCTGGACAGGGTGGTCAAGAGACCCAGTACTTC. This chain links TRBV27 with TRBJ2-5; 8 positions match TRBD1. Germline V gives CDR1 MNHEY, CDR2 SMNVEV (reference sequence). The CDR3 sequence is 14 residues long. Trimming took 8 bases from V and 2 from J; bases not matched to a gene: 7.

The sample holds one count of this clonotype. The chain employs TRBV6-2 or TRBV6-3 and TRBJ2-4, with D tentatively TRBD2 (5 bases). The CDR3 extends over 15 amino acids. V was trimmed by 6 bases and J by 9 bases, leaving 21 bases between them. Germline assignment: CDR1 MNHEY and CDR2 SVGEGT. The CDR3 reads CASRTREGRLTIQYF. CDR3 in DNA: TGTGCCAGCAGGACGAGGGAAGGTCGACTTACCATTCAGTACTTC.